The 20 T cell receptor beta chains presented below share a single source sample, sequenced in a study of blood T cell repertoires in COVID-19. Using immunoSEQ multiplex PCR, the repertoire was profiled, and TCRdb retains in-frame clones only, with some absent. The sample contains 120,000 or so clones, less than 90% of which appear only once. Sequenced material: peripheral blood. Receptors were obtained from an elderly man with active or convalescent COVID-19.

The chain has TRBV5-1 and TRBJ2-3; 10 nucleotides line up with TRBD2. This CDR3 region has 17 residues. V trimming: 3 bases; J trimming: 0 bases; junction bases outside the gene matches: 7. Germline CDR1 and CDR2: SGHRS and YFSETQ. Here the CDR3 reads CASSSTGTSVSTDTQYF. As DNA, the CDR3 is TGCGCCAGCAGCTCCACCGGGACTAGCGTTAGCACAGATACGCAGTATTTT.

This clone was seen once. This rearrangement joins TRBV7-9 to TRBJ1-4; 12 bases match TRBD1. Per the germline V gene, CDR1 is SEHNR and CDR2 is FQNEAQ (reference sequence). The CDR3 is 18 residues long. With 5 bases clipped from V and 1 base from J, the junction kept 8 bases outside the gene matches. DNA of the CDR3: TGTGCCAGCAGCCAGGCGGGACAGGGGGCGAGAACTAATGAAAAACTGTTTTTT. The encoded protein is CASSQAGQGARTNEKLFF. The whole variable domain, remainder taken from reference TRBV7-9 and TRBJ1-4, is DTGVSQNPRHKITKRGQNVTFRCDPISEHNRLYWYRQTLGQGPEFLTYFQNEAQLEKSRLLSDRFSAERPKGSFSTLEIQRTEQGDSAMYLCASSQAGQGARTNEKLFFGSGTQLSVL.

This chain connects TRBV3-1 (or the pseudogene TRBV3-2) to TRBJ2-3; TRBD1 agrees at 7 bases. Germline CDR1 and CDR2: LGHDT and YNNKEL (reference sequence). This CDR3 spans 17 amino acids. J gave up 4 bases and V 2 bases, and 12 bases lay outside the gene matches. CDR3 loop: CASSQLPGQGVADTQYF. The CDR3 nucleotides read TGTGCCAGCAGCCAACTGCCAGGGCAGGGGGTGGCAGATACGCAGTATTTT.

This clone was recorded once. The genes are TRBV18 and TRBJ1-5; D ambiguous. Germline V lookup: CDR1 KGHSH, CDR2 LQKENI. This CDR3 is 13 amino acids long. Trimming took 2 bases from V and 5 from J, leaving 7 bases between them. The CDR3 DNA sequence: TGTGCCAGCTCACCATTCGGAGATCAGCCCCAGCATTTT. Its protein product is CASSPFGDQPQHF. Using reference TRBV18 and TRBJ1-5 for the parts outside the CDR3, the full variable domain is NAGVMQNPRHLVRRRGQEARLRCSPMKGHSHVYWYRQLPEEGLKFMVYLQKENIIDESGMPKERFSAEFPKEGPSILRIQQVVRGDSAAYFCASSPFGDQPQHFGDGTRLSIL.

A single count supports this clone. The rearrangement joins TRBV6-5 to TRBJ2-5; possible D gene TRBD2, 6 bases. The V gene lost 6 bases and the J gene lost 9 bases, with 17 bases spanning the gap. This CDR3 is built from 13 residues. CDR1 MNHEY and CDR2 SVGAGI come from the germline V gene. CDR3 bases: TGTGCCAGCAGCACGGGACTCCTCACGGCCCAGTACTTC. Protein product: CASSTGLLTAQYF.

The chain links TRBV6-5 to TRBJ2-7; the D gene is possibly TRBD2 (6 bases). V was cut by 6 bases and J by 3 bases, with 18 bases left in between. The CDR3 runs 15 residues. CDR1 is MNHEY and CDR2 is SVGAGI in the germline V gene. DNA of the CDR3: TGTGCCAGCAGAGGCAGGAGGGTTGAGGGCTACGAGCAGTACTTC. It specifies CASRGRRVEGYEQYF.

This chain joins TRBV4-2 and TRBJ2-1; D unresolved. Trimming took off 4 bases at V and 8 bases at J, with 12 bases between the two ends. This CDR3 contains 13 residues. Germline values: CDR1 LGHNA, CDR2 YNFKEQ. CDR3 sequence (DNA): TGTGCCAGCAGCCCAGATACCGGGTATGAGCAGTTCTTC. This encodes CASSPDTGYEQFF.

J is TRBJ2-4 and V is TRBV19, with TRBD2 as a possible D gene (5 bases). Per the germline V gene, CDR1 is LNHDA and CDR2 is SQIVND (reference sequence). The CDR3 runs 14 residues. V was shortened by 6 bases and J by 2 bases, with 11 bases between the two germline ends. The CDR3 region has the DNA TGTGCCAGTAGGGGGAGTATATCCAAAAACATTCAGTACTTC. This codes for CASRGSISKNIQYF.

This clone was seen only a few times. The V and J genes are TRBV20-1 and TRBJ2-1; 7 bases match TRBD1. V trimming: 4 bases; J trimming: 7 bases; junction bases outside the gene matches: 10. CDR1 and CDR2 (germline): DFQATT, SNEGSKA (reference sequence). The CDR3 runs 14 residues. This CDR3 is CSATEPIRGNEQFF. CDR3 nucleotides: TGCAGTGCTACTGAACCCATCAGGGGGAATGAGCAGTTCTTC.

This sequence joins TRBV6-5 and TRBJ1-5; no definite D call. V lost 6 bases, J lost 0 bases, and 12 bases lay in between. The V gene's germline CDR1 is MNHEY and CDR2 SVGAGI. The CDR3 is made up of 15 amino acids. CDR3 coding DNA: TGTGCCAGCAGAACAAGTCCCCGTAGCAATCAGCCCCAGCATTTT. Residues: CASRTSPRSNQPQHF.

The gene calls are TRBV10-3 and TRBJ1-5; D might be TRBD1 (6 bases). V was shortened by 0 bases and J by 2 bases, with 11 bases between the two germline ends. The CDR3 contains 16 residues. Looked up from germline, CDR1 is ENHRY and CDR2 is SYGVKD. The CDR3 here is CAISESSGVGNQPQHF. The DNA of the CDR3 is TGTGCCATCAGTGAGTCGTCAGGGGTTGGCAATCAGCCCCAGCATTTT.

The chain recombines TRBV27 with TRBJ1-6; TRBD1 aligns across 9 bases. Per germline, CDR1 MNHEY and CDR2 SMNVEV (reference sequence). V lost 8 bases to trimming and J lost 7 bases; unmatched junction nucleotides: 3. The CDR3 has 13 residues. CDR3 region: CASRDRVNSPLHF. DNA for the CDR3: TGTGCCAGCCGGGACAGGGTCAATTCACCCCTCCACTTT.

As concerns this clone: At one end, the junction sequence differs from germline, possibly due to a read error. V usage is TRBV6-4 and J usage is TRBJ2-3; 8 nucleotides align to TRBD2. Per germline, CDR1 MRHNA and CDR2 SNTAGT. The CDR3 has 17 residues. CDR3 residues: CASSDSKGGGTTVTQYF. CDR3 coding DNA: TGTGCCAGCAGTGACTCGAAAGGCGGGGGGACTACAGTTACGCAGTATTTT.

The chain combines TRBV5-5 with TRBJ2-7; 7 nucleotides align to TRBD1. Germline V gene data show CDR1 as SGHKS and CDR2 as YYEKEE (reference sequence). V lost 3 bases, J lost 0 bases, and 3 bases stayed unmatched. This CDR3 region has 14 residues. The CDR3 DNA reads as TGTGCCAGCAGCTGGGGACAGTCCTCCTACGAGCAGTACTTC. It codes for CASSWGQSSYEQYF.

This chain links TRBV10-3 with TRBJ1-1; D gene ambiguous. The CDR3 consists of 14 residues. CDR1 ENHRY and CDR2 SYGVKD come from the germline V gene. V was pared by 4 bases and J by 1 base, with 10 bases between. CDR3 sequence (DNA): TGTGCCATCAGTGTCGGTGAGGGGAACACTGAAGCTTTCTTT. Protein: CAISVGEGNTEAFF.

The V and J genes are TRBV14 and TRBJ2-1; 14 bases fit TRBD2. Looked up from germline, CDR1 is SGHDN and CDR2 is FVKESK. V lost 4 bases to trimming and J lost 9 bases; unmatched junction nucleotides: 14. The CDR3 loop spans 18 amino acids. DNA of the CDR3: TGTGCCAGCAGCCCCGGGACTAGCGGGAGAGTACGGTCAGGTGAGCAGTTCTTC. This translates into CASSPGTSGRVRSGEQFF. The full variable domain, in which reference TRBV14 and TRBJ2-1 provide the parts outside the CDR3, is EAGVTQFPSHSVIEKGQTVTLRCDPISGHDNLYWYRRVMGKEIKFLLHFVKESKQDESGMPNNRFLAERTGGTYSTLKVQPAELEDSGVYFCASSPGTSGRVRSGEQFFGPGTRLTVL.

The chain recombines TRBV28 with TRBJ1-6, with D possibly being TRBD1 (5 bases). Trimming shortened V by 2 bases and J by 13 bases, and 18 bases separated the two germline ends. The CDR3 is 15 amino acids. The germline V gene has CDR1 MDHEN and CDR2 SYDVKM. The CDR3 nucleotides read TGTGCCAGCAGTTTAGGGGGAGGGGATAATTGGCCCCTCCACTTT. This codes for CASSLGGGDNWPLHF.

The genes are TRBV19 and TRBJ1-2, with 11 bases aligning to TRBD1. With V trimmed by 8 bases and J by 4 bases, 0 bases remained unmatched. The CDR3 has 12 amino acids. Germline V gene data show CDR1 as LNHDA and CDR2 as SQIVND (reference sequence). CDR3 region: CASGQGAYGYTF. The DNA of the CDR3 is TGTGCCAGTGGACAGGGGGCCTATGGCTACACCTTC.

For the CDR3, the DNA is TGTGCCAGCAGGCCGACAGGGGGCTCCTACAATGAGCAGTTCTTC. Translation: CASRPTGGSYNEQFF. This chain joins TRBV7-3 and TRBJ2-1; TRBD1 agrees at 9 bases. The CDR3 has 15 residues. Germline trimming cut 6 bases from V and 0 bases from J; bases unmatched to any gene: 3. Germline V gene data show CDR1 as SGHTA and CDR2 as FQGTGA.

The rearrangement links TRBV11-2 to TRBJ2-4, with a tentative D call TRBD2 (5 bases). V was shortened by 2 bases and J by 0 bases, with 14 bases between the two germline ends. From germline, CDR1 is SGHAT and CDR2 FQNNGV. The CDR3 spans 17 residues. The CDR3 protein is CASSLFFGGLAKNIQYF. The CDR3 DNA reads TGTGCCAGCAGCTTATTCTTCGGCGGACTAGCCAAAAACATTCAGTACTTC.